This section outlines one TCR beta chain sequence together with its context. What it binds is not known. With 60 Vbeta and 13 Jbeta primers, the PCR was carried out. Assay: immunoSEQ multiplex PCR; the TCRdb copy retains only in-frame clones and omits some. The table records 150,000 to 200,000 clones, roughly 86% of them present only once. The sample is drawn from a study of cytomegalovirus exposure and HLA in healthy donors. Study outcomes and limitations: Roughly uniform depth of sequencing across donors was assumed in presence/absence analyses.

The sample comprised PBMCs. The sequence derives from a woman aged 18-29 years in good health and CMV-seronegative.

In DNA, the CDR3 is TGTGCCAGCAGTGACTCGAAGGAGTATGGACTAGCGGGACCTGCTGGAGTCTACGAGCAGTACTTC. It codes for CASSDSKEYGLAGPAGVYEQYF. This rearrangement joins TRBV6-4 to TRBJ2-7, with 12 bases aligning to TRBD2. J was trimmed by 3 bases and V by 0 bases; bases with no gene match: 21. Germline assignment: CDR1 MRHNA and CDR2 SNTAGT. The CDR3 is 22 amino acids.